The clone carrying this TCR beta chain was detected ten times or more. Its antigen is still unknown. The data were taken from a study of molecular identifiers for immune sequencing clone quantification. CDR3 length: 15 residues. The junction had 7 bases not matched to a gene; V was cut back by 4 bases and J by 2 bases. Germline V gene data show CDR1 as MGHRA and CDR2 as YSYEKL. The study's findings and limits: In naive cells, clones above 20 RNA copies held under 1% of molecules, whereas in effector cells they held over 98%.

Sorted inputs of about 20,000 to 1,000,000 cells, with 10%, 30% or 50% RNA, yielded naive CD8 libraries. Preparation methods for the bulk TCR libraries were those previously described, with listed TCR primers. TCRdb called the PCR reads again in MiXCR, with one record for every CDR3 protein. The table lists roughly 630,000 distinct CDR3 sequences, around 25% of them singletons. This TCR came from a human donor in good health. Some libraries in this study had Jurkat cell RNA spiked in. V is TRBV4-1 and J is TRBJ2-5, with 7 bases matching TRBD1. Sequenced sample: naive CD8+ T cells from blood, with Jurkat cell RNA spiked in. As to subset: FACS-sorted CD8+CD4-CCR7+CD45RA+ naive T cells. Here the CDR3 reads CASSRLTGEQETQYF. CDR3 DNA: TGCGCCAGCAGCCGCTTAACAGGGGAGCAAGAGACCCAGTACTTC.